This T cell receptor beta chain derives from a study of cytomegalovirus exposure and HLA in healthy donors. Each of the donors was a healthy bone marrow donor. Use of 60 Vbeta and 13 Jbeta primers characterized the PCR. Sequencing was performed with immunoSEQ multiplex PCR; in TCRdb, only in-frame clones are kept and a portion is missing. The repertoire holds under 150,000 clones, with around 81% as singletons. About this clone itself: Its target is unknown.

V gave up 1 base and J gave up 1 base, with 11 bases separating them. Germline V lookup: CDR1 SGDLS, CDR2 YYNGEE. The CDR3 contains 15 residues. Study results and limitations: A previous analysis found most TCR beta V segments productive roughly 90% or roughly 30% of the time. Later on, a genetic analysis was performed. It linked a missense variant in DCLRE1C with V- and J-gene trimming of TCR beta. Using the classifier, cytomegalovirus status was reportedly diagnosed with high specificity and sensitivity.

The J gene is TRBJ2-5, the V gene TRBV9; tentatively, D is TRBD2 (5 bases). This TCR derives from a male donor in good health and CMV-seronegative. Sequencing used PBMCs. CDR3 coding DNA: TGTGCCAGCAGCGTATTAGAGGGCCCCCAAGAGACCCAGTACTTC. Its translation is CASSVLEGPQETQYF.